In its sample, the clone carrying this T cell receptor (beta chain) was seen a few times. Its cognate antigen is unknown. Germline is not matched at one junction end, which may reflect a read error. CDR1 and CDR2 from the germline V gene are SQVTM and ANQGSEA. This CDR3 has 16 residues. This sample was included in a study of CD8+ T cells in alopecia areata. Overall study: Those patients who were treated received oral tofacitinib, which was given at 5 to 10 mg twice daily for moderate-to-severe alopecia areata. Study outcomes and limitations: Scalp sample data also include resident alphabeta T cells from normal skin. Affected scalp, especially in alopecia totalis/universalis, had a higher clonality than normal scalp did. It was less clear whether patients shared TCRs than it was in mice, possibly because of HLA.

The authors extracted RNA and reverse transcribed it into cDNA as the sequencing template. Data came from immunoSEQ multiplex PCR; TCRdb stores just in-frame clones and leaves some out. The table has some 5,500 clones, just over 60% seen once. Collection of lesional scalp punch biopsies and peripheral blood was performed in alopecia areata patients. The material was skin, obtained at week 0. The TCR comes from a human donor with alopecia areata. This rearrangement joins TRBV29-1 to TRBJ2-4; TRBD2 might be the D (6 bases). The CDR3 DNA reads TGCAGCGTTGCATGGGTGGGTGCACTAGCCAAAAACATTCTGTACTTC. Protein product: CSVAWVGALAKNILYF.